Listed below are T cell receptor beta chains from one sample, sequenced in a study of response to subunit inactivated influenza vaccine. In TCRdb, the RT-PCR reads were re-called with MiXCR into one record per CDR3 protein. The sample records fewer than 600,000 distinct CDR3 sequences, more than 7% being singletons. This specimen was PBMCs from blood, taken about 24 months after vaccination. Receptor source: a man aged 50 to 69 who received an inactivated influenza vaccine. Each CDR3 is given without its conserved first and last residue. The D gene is left open where the match is weak.

J gene,V gene,D gene,CDR3 protein
TRBJ1-2,TRBV5-1,TRBD1,ASSPMGQGANGYT
TRBJ2-5,TRBV4-2,.,ASSQIQGGGETQY
TRBJ2-5,TRBV5-1,.,ASSPAHFPRETQY
TRBJ2-7,TRBV2,.,ASREVNYEQY
TRBJ2-2,TRBV18,.,ASSPIAVLPGLTNTGELF
TRBJ2-2,TRBV3-1,TRBD1,ASRRRNPGQGVAGELF
TRBJ2-1,TRBV9,TRBD2,ASSVTSGSGEQF
TRBJ2-7,TRBV9,.,ASSVSRDSHYEQY
TRBJ2-7,TRBV3-1,.,ASSIKFEREQY
TRBJ2-1,TRBV20-1,TRBD1,SARGQTGSNEQF
TRBJ2-1,TRBV7-6,.,ASSAGLTFSNEQF
TRBJ1-4,TRBV21-1,.,ASSKEGQGATNEKLF
TRBJ2-1,TRBV7-2,TRBD2,ASRSTSGVRNEQF
TRBJ2-7,TRBV23-1,.,ASSQISGEGLGYEQY
TRBJ1-2,TRBV7-9,.,ASSASGVGYT
TRBJ2-2,TRBV7-2,TRBD2,ASSLAGPAGGPTGELF
TRBJ2-5,TRBV6-6,.,ASSSGYQETQY
TRBJ1-2,TRBV28,TRBD1,ASSQTGGLSGYT
TRBJ2-5,TRBV5-5,TRBD1,ASSLSFQGAYETQY
TRBJ1-1,TRBV7-2,.,ASSLAGQVVTEAF
TRBJ2-7,TRBV28,TRBD1,ASSLLQGGEQY
TRBJ2-3,TRBV10-1,.,ASSESMSTTDTQY
TRBJ1-5,TRBV27,.,ASSLSINTYNQPQH
TRBJ2-1,TRBV7-2,.,ASSLATLSSYNEQF
TRBJ1-5,TRBV24-1,TRBD1,ATSEDRIHQPQH
TRBJ1-3,TRBV18,.,ASSPTLSSGNTIY
TRBJ2-6,TRBV6-1,.,ASILGSSGANVLT
TRBJ2-3,TRBV5-1,.,ASSLVPGAGTDTQY
TRBJ2-1,TRBV7-2,.,ASSLVVVAHEQF
TRBJ2-5,TRBV10-2,TRBD2,ASSVILAGGPQETQY
TRBJ2-7,TRBV6-1,.,ASLRPTYEQY
TRBJ2-3,TRBV14,.,ASSPGGAHEDTQY
TRBJ1-1,TRBV7-9,.,ASSPSGRGNTEAF
TRBJ2-5,TRBV5-1,.,ASSSTSRGLETQY
TRBJ2-7,TRBV12-3/TRBV12-4,.,ASSFPGRSNEQY
TRBJ2-3,TRBV19,.,ASSPSGFQADTQY
TRBJ1-1,TRBV3-1,.,ASRDSGDTEAF
TRBJ2-1,TRBV7-2,.,ASSLQASLTDEQF
TRBJ1-2,TRBV7-2,.,ASSIYTGYGYT